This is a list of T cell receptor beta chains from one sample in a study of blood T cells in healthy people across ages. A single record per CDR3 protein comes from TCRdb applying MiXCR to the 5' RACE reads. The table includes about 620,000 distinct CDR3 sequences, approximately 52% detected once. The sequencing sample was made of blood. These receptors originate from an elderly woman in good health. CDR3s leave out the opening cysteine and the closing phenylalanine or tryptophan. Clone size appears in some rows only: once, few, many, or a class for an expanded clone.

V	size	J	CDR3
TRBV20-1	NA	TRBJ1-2	SARDLRVAYGYT
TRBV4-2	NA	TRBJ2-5	ASSQGNRFEETQY
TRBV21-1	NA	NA	ASSRPTTGRDEQY
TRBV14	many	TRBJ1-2	ASSQTGQGKDGYT
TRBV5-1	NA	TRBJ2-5	ASCVGNQETQY
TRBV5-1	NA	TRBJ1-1	ASSLDPGLGTEAF
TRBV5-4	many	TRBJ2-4	ASSTQGGFLNIQY
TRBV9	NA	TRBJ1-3	ASTRDSGQITGNTIY
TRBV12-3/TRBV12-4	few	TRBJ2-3	ASSPVTGSPSTDTQY
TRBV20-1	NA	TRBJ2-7	SARELSGAYEQY